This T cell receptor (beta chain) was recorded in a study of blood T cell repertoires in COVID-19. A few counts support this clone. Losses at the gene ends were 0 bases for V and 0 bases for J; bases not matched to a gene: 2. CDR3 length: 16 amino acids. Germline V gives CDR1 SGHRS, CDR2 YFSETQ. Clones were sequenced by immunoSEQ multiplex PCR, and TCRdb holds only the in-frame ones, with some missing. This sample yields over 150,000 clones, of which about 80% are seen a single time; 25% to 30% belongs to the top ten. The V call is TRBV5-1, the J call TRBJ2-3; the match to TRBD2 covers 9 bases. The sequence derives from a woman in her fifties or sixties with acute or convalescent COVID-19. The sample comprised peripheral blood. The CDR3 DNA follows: TGCGCCAGCAGCTTGGAGCTAGCGGGGAGCACAGATACGCAGTATTTT. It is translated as CASSLELAGSTDTQYF.